This T cell receptor beta chain was obtained from a study of T cell responses to AZD1222 COVID-19 vaccine. This CDR3 is built from 10 residues. The V gene's germline CDR1 is SEHNR and CDR2 FQNEAQ (reference sequence). The V and J ends lost 3 bases and 7 bases respectively, with 3 bases between them. With respect to this clone: Antigen specificity is unknown.

General study findings and limits: Baseline seropositives among AZD1222 recipients totaled only five to seven. There were mostly white British donors and more females than males, and clonal diversity was possibly underestimated. Spike-specific TCR breadth and depth went up after people got two AZD1222 doses. After the peak T cell response, and only then, were repertoires sampled.

Some clones are missing from TCRdb's copy, which holds only in-frame ones; the method was immunoSEQ multiplex PCR. The sample shows some 170,000 clones, 88% of them seen only once. This chain connects TRBV7-9 to TRBJ1-1; no clear D gene. The TCR comes from an adult who received the AZD1222 COVID-19 vaccine. The material sequenced was peripheral blood, taken 28 days after the second AZD1222 dose. In DNA, the CDR3 is TGTGCCAGCAGCTTTGGTGAAGCTTTCTTT. Its protein is CASSFGEAFF.